The rows below give T cell receptor beta chains drawn from one sample of a study of blood T cell repertoires in COVID-19. Sequencing used immunoSEQ multiplex PCR; TCRdb keeps in-frame clones, though not all of them. Among 150,000 to 200,000 clones, roughly 77% were seen once, and the ten largest hold about 15%. The specimen sequenced was PBMCs or T cells enriched from blood (not recorded which). The receptors were gathered from a woman aged 45-65 years with acute COVID-19. Both conserved end residues are part of each CDR3. A D gene is named only where the DNA matches it firmly.

D | V | length | CDR3
- | TRBV28 | 12 | CAGGIGAYGYTF
TRBD2 | TRBV5-1 | 19 | CASSLRQSGGGSGANVLTF
TRBD1 | TRBV19 | 17 | CASNRDPGQAYTDTQYF
TRBD1 | TRBV18 | 17 | CASSPKAGTGGIYGYTF
- | TRBV19 | 14 | CASSLSGDTGELFF
- | TRBV3-1/TRBV3-2 | 14 | CASSQHSSNYGYTF
TRBD1 | TRBV7-2 | 15 | CASSFDRGIGKTQYF
TRBD2 | TRBV5-4 | 15 | CASSLTAGGGNEQFF
- | TRBV6-5 | 15 | CASSRQGQLNEKLFF
TRBD1 | TRBV7-8 | 14 | CASSARGQGYGYTF
- | TRBV20-1 | 11 | CRGGRAAEAFF
- | TRBV27 | 13 | CASRTQGTYGYTF
- | TRBV28 | 15 | CASSRGGGSNQPQHF
- | TRBV28 | 12 | CASKGGNTEAFF
TRBD2 | TRBV2 | 17 | CASSVVGLAGNTGELFF
- | TRBV5-1 | 12 | CASSFQGDTQYF
- | TRBV7-9 | 14 | CASSFLGDQETQYF
TRBD1 | TRBV7-3 | 14 | CASSPGTGGAGYTF
- | TRBV4-3 | 14 | CASSQELGRNTIYF